Listed below are T cell receptor beta chains from one sample, sequenced in a study of cytomegalovirus exposure and HLA in healthy donors. The repertoire was sequenced with immunoSEQ multiplex PCR; TCRdb's copy has only in-frame clones and lacks some. Of 55,000 to 65,000 clones in the sample, around nine tenths were seen once. Sequenced input: PBMCs. These receptors originate from a young man in good health and CMV-seronegative. Both conserved end residues are part of each CDR3. Each record gives: D gene, V gene, J gene, clone size, CDR3 protein, CDR3 DNA. The D gene is left open where the match is weak. Only part of the rows carry a size: once, few, many, or a class if the clone is expanded.

>TRBD1|TRBV28|TRBJ2-7|NA
CASTPLSDRGYEQYF
TGTGCCAGCACTCCCCTGTCGGACAGGGGTTACGAGCAGTACTTC
>NA|TRBV5-4|TRBJ1-1|NA
CASSLDSLQTRTEAFF
TGTGCCAGCAGCTTGGACAGCCTCCAAACGAGAACTGAAGCTTTCTTT
>TRBD1|TRBV6-5|TRBJ1-1|NA
CASSDGNRGPKAFF
TGTGCCAGCAGTGATGGTAACAGGGGGCCCAAGGCTTTCTTT
>TRBD1|TRBV2|TRBJ1-5|NA
CASGVTGQGNQPQHF
TGTGCCAGCGGGGTAACAGGACAGGGGAATCAGCCCCAGCATTTT
>TRBD1|TRBV7-9|TRBJ1-1|NA
CASSVGTGVTEAFF
TGTGCCAGCAGCGTCGGGACAGGAGTGACTGAAGCTTTCTTT
>TRBD1|TRBV27|TRBJ2-7|once
CASSLRTGGYEQYF
TGTGCCAGCAGCCTAAGGACAGGGGGCTACGAGCAGTACTTC
>NA|TRBV4-2|TRBJ2-1|NA
CASSQGVEGAEQFF
TGTGCCAGCAGCCAAGGAGTGGAGGGGGCTGAGCAGTTCTTC
>TRBD2|TRBV11-2|TRBJ2-1|NA
CASSLGGGDEQFF
TGTGCCAGCAGCTTAGGTGGGGGGGATGAGCAGTTCTTC
>TRBD2|TRBV2|TRBJ2-7|NA
CASVYGRAPGGEQYF
TGTGCCAGCGTATACGGGAGGGCCCCGGGGGGCGAACAGTACTTC
>TRBD2|TRBV19|TRBJ2-1|NA
CASSMGGNEQFF
TGTGCCAGTAGTATGGGGGGGAATGAGCAGTTCTTC
>NA|TRBV19|TRBJ1-5|NA
CASHRVGNQPQHF
TGTGCCAGTCACAGGGTCGGCAATCAGCCCCAGCATTTT
>TRBD2|TRBV4-1|TRBJ2-1|NA
CASSPSELAGNEQFF
TGCGCCAGCAGCCCTAGTGAACTAGCGGGAAATGAGCAGTTCTTC
>TRBD1|TRBV27|TRBJ1-4|NA
CASRDRGLLNEKLFF
TGTGCCAGCAGGGACAGGGGGCTTCTTAATGAAAAACTGTTTTTT
>TRBD1|TRBV27|TRBJ2-3|NA
CASSRKTGTDTQYF
TGTGCCAGCAGTAGGAAGACAGGGACAGATACGCAGTATTTT
>NA|TRBV28|TRBJ2-7|NA
CASSLTGASYEQYF
TGTGCCAGCAGTTTAACGGGAGCGTCCTACGAGCAGTACTTC
>TRBD2|TRBV27|TRBJ2-5|NA
CASSFAGAIQETQYF
TGTGCCAGCAGTTTCGCGGGAGCGATTCAAGAGACCCAGTACTTC
>TRBD2|TRBV4-1|TRBJ2-1|NA
CASSPSGMAYNEQFF
TGCGCCAGCAGCCCTAGCGGGATGGCCTACAATGAGCAGTTCTTC
>NA|TRBV28|TRBJ1-2|NA
CASSLRWTGYTF
TGTGCCAGCAGTTTACGGTGGACAGGCTACACCTTC
>NA|TRBV6-5|TRBJ1-3|NA
CASSYSGPRRGNTIYF
TGTGCCAGCAGTTACTCAGGGCCTCGGAGGGGAAACACCATATATTTT
>NA|TRBV5-4|TRBJ1-2|NA
CASSLPSQGGIYGYTF
TGTGCCAGCAGTTTGCCCTCCCAGGGTGGCATCTATGGCTACACCTTC
>NA|TRBV18|TRBJ2-7|NA
CASSPRQQGEQYF
TGTGCCAGCTCACCCAGACAACAGGGCGAGCAGTACTTC
>TRBD2|TRBV18|TRBJ2-5|NA
CASSPPMGTSGRAEETQYF
TGTGCCAGCTCACCACCGATGGGGACTAGCGGGAGGGCCGAGGAGACCCAGTACTTC
>NA|TRBV29-1|TRBJ2-7|NA
CSVGRMRDYEQYF
TGCAGCGTTGGTAGGATGCGGGACTACGAGCAGTACTTC
>TRBD1|TRBV28|TRBJ1-5|NA
CASSSTGIERRNQPQHF
TGTGCCAGCAGTTCGACAGGGATTGAGAGACGCAATCAGCCCCAGCATTTT
>NA|TRBV6-4|TRBJ1-2|NA
CASSDQAGGYTF
TGTGCCAGCAGTGACCAGGCGGGAGGCTACACCTTC
>NA|TRBV19|TRBJ2-7|NA
CASSMGRTAGEQYF
TGTGCCAGTAGTATGGGGAGGACCGCCGGCGAGCAGTACTTC
>NA|TRBV28|TRBJ1-1|NA
CASSSRGAGSTEAFF
TGTGCCAGCAGTTCACGGGGGGCGGGTAGCACTGAAGCTTTCTTT
>NA|TRBV10-3|TRBJ2-4|once
CAISEGLAKNIQYF
TGTGCCATCAGTGAAGGACTAGCCAAAAACATTCAGTACTTC
>TRBD1|TRBV9|TRBJ1-1|NA
CASSGRTGDSEAFF
TGTGCCAGCAGCGGACGGACAGGGGATTCTGAAGCTTTCTTT
>NA|TRBV2|TRBJ1-2|NA
CASSPGGAGYGYTF
TGTGCCAGCAGTCCCGGAGGGGCGGGCTATGGCTACACCTTC
>TRBD2|TRBV19|TRBJ2-7|NA
CASSLWGTSDEQYF
TGTGCCAGTAGCCTATGGGGGACTAGCGACGAGCAGTACTTC
>NA|TRBV5-1|TRBJ1-1|NA
CASRVQTENTEAFF
TGCGCCAGCAGGGTCCAGACAGAGAACACTGAAGCTTTCTTT
>NA|TRBV4-1|TRBJ1-5|NA
CASSQRDATSQPQHF
TGCGCCAGCAGCCAGCGGGACGCCACGAGCCAGCCCCAGCATTTT
>NA|TRBV28|TRBJ1-5|NA
CASSPVGARNQPQHF
TGTGCCAGCAGCCCGGTAGGGGCTCGAAATCAGCCCCAGCATTTT
>TRBD2|TRBV28|TRBJ2-7|once
CASTSLGGSGSYEQYF
TGTGCCAGCACCTCTCTAGGGGGAAGCGGGAGCTACGAGCAGTACTTC
>TRBD1|TRBV5-1|TRBJ2-3|NA
CASSQRTGGTDTQYF
TGCGCCAGCAGCCAGAGGACAGGGGGCACAGATACGCAGTATTTT
>NA|TRBV6-1|TRBJ1-2|NA
CASRVGANYGYTF
TGTGCCAGCAGGGTAGGGGCGAATTATGGCTACACCTTC
>TRBD1|TRBV18|TRBJ2-6|NA
CASSPQGARSGANVLTF
TGTGCCAGCTCACCACAGGGGGCCCGCTCTGGGGCCAACGTCCTGACTTTC
>NA|TRBV11-2|TRBJ2-7|NA
CASSLVPLGSSAEQYF
TGTGCCAGCAGCTTGGTCCCCCTTGGCTCCTCCGCCGAGCAGTACTTC